The 6 T cell receptor beta chains below come from one sample, sequenced in a study of cytomegalovirus exposure and HLA in healthy donors. In the PCR, 60 Vbeta and 13 Jbeta primers were used. Clones were read by immunoSEQ multiplex PCR, and TCRdb kept only the in-frame ones, dropping some. Of about 110,000 clones in the sample, roughly 70% were seen once. The material sequenced was PBMCs. The receptors here all came from a male donor in good health and CMV-seropositive.

The chain joins TRBV2 to TRBJ2-1; 10 nucleotides match TRBD1. CDR1 and CDR2 (germline): SNHLY, FYNNEI. J lost 5 bases, V lost 6 bases, and 4 bases had no gene match. The CDR3 totals 14 residues. CDR3 in amino acids: CASSTGTGDNEQFF. In DNA, the CDR3 is TGTGCCAGCAGCACCGGGACAGGGGACAATGAGCAGTTCTTC.

This clone was observed a few times. V and J are TRBV27 and TRBJ1-4, with no clear D. Trimming cost V 0 bases and J 4 bases, with 9 bases left between them. Germline values: CDR1 MNHEY, CDR2 SMNVEV (reference sequence). This CDR3 is built from 15 residues. The CDR3 nucleotides read TGTGCCAGCAGTTTATCGGGCACCTTTAATGAAAAACTGTTTTTT. It specifies CASSLSGTFNEKLFF.

The CDR3 loop reads CASSLFGSNTEAFF. DNA of the CDR3: TGTGCCAGCAGCTTATTCGGTTCGAACACTGAAGCTTTCTTT. The chain has TRBV7-2 and TRBJ1-1; D gene uncertain. The CDR3 totals 14 residues. Germline-derived CDR1 and CDR2 are SGHTA and FQGNSA. V was cut by 2 bases and J by 1 base, with 8 bases left in between. The whole variable domain, remainder taken from reference TRBV7-2 and TRBJ1-1, is GAGVSQSPSNKVTEKGKDVELRCDPISGHTALYWYRQSLGQGLEFLIYFQGNSAPDKSGLPSDRFSAERTGGSVSTLTIQRTQQEDSAVYLCASSLFGSNTEAFFGQGTRLTVV.

The chain combines TRBV7-3 with TRBJ2-5, with TRBD2 identical over 9 bases. This CDR3 region has 16 residues. Germline CDR1 reads SGHTA; CDR2 reads FQGTGA. The J segment lost 1 base and the V segment lost 2 bases, leaving 5 bases of the junction unmatched. The CDR3 region is CASSLAGSGGQETQYF. CDR3 DNA sequence: TGTGCCAGCAGCTTAGCGGGTAGCGGGGGCCAAGAGACCCAGTACTTC. The full variable domain, rest sourced from reference TRBV7-3 and TRBJ2-5, is GAGVSQTPSNKVTEKGKYVELRCDPISGHTALYWYRQSLGQGPEFLIYFQGTGAADDSGLPNDRFFAVRPEGSVSTLKIQRTERGDSAVYLCASSLAGSGGQETQYFGPGTRLLVL.

This clone occurred once. This sequence joins TRBV7-6 and TRBJ2-7; D is perhaps TRBD2 (6 bases). CDR1 is SGHVS and CDR2 is FNYEAQ in the germline V gene. The CDR3 has 14 amino acids. The V and J ends lost 4 bases and 6 bases respectively, with 16 bases between them. The CDR3 DNA reads TGTGCCAGCAGCTCAGGCAGAGGAGGGTTCGAGCAGTACTTC. Encoded protein: CASSSGRGGFEQYF.

The chain uses TRBV7-2 and TRBJ2-7; TRBD2 aligns across 8 bases. Germline loops: CDR1 SGHTA, CDR2 FQGNSA. This CDR3 has 16 amino acids. After removal of 5 bases from V and 0 bases from J, the junction contained 9 bases not matched to a gene. CDR3 bases: TGTGCCAGCAGCCCCGATATAGCGGGACACTCCTACGAGCAGTACTTC. Translation gives CASSPDIAGHSYEQYF. Supplemented by reference TRBV7-2 and TRBJ2-7, the full variable domain reads GAGVSQSPSNKVTEKGKDVELRCDPISGHTALYWYRQSLGQGLEFLIYFQGNSAPDKSGLPSDRFSAERTGGSVSTLTIQRTQQEDSAVYLCASSPDIAGHSYEQYFGPGTRLTVT.